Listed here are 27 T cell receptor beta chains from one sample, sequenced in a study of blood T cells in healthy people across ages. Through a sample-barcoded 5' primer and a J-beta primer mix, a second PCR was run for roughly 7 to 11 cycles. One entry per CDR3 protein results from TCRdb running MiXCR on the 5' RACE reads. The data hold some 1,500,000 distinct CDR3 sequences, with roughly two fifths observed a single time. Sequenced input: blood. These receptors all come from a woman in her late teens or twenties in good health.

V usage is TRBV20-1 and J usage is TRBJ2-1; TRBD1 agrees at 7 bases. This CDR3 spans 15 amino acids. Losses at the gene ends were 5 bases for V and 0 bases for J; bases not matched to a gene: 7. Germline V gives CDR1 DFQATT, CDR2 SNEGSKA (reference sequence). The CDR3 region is CSARQQGSSYNEQFF. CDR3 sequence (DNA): TGCAGTGCTCGACAACAGGGGAGCTCCTACAATGAGCAGTTCTTC.

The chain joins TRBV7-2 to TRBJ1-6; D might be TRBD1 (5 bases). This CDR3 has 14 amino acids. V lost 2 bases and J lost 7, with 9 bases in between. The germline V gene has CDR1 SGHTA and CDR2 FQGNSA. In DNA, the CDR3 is TGTGCCAGCAGCTTACTACAGGCGAATTCACCCCTCCACTTT. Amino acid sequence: CASSLLQANSPLHF.

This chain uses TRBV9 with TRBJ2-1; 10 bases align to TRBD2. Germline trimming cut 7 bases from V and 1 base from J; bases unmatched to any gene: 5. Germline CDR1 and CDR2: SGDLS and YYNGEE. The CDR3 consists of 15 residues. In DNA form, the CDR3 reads TGTGCCAGCGCGAGAGCGGGAGGGTCCTACAATGAGCAGTTCTTC. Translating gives CASARAGGSYNEQFF.

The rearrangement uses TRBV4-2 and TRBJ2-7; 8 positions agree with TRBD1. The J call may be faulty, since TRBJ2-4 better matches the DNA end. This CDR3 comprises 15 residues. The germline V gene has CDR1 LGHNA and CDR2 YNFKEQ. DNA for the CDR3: TGTGCCAGCAGCCAAGAACAGGGGGTGGGAAACATTCAGTACTTC. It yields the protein CASSQEQGVGNIQYF.

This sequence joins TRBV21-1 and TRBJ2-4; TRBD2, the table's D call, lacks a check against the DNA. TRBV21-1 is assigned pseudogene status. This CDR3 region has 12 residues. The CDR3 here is CAEADGRDLQYF. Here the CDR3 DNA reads TGTGCCGAAGCAGACGGGCGGGACCTGCAGTACTTC.

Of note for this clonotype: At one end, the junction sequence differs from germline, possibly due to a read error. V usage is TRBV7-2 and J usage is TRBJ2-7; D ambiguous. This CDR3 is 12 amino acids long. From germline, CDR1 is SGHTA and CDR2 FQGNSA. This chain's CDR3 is CVSSTRPYEQYF. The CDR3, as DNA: TGTGTCAGCAGCACCAGACCGTACGAGCAGTACTTC.

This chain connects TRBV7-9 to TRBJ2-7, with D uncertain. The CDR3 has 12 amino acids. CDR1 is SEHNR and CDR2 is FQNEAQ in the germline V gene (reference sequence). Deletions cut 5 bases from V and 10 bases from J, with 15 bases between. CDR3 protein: CASSNTPPAQYF. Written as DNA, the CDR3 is TGTGCCAGCAGCAACACTCCCCCTGCCCAGTACTTC. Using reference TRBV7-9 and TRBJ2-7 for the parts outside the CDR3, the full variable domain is DTGVSQNPRHKITKRGQNVTFRCDPISEHNRLYWYRQTLGQGPEFLTYFQNEAQLEKSRLLSDRFSAERPKGSFSTLEIQRTEQGDSAMYLCASSNTPPAQYFGPGTRLTVT.

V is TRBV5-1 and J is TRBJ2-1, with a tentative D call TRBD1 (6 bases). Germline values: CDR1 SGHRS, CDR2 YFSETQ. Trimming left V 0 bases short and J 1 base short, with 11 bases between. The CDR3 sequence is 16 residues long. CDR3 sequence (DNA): TGCGCCAGCAGCTTGGGGACAGATTATTCCTACAATGAGCAGTTCTTC. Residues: CASSLGTDYSYNEQFF.

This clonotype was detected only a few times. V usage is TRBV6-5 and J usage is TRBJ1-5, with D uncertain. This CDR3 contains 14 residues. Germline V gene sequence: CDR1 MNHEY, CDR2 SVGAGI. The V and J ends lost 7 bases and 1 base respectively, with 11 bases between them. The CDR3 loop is CASKRDRSNQPQHF. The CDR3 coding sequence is TGTGCCAGCAAACGGGATCGAAGCAATCAGCCCCAGCATTTT.

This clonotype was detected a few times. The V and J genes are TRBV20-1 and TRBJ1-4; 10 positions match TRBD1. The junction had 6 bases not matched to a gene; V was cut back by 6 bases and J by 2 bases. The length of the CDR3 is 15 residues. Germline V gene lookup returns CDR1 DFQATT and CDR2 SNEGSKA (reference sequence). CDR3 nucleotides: TGCAGTGCACGGGGACAGGGGAGCACTAATGAAAAACTGTTTTTT. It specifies CSARGQGSTNEKLFF.

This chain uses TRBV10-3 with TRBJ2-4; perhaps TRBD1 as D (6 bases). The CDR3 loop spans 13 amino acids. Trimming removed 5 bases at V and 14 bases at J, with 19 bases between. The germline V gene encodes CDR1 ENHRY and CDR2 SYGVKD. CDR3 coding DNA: TGTGCCATCAGTACAGATTCCGGACAGAGGGAGTACTTC. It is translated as CAISTDSGQREYF.

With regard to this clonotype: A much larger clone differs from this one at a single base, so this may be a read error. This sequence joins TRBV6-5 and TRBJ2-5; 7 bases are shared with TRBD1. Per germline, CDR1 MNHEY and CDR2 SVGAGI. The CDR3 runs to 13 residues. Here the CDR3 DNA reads TGTACCAGCAGTTATCCAGGGGGAGAGACCCAGTACTTC. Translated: CTSSYPGGETQYF.

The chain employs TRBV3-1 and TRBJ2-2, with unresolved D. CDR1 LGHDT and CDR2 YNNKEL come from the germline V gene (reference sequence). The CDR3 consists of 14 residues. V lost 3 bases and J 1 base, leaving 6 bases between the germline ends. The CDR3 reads CASSHPMNTGELFF. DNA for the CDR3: TGTGCCAGCAGCCACCCTATGAACACCGGGGAGCTGTTTTTT.

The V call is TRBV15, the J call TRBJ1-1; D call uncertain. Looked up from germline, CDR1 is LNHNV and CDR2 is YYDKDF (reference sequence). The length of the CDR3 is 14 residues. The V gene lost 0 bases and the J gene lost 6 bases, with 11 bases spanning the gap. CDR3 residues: CATSRDPRWSEAFF. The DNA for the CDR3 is TGTGCCACCAGCAGAGATCCCCGGTGGTCTGAAGCTTTCTTT. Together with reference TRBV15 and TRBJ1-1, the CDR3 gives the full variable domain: DAMVIQNPRYQVTQFGKPVTLSCSQTLNHNVMYWYQQKSSQAPKLLFHYYDKDFNNEADTPDNFQSRRPNTSFCFLDIRSPGLGDTAMYLCATSRDPRWSEAFFGQGTRLTVV.

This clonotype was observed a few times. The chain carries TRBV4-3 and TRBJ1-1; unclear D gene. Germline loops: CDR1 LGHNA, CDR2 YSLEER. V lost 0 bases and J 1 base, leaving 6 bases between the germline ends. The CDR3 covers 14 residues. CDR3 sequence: CASSQETSNTEAFF. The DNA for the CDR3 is TGCGCCAGCAGCCAAGAAACATCGAACACTGAAGCTTTCTTT.

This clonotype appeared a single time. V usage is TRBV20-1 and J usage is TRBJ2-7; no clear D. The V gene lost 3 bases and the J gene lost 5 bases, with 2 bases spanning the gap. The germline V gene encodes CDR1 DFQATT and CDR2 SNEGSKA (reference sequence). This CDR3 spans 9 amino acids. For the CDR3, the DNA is TGCAGTGCTAGCCACGAGCAGTACTTC. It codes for CSASHEQYF.

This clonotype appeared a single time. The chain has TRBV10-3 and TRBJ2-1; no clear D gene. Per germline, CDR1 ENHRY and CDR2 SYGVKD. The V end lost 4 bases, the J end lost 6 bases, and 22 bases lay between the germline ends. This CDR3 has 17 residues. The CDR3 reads CAISGFSGSRLGNEQFF. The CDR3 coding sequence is TGTGCCATCAGTGGCTTCTCAGGCAGCCGTTTGGGCAATGAGCAGTTCTTC.

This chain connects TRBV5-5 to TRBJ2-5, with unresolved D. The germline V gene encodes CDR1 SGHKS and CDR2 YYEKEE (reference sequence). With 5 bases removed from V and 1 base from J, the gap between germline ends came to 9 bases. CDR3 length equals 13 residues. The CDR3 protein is CASSFWGQETQYF. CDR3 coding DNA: TGTGCCAGCAGTTTTTGGGGCCAAGAGACCCAGTACTTC.

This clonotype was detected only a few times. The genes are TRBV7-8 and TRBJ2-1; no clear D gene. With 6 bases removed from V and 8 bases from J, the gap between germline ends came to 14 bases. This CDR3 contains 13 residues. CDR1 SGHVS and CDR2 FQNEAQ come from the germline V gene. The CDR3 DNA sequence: TGTGCCAGCAGTCCCGACGGAAGGCATGAGCAGTTCTTC. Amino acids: CASSPDGRHEQFF.

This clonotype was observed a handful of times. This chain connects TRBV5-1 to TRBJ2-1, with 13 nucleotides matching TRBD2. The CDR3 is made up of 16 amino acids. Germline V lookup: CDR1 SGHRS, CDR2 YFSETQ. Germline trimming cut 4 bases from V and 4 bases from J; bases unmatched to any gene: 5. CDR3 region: CASSRTSGSPYNEQFF. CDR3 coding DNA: TGCGCCAGCAGCCGGACTAGCGGGAGCCCTTACAATGAGCAGTTCTTC.

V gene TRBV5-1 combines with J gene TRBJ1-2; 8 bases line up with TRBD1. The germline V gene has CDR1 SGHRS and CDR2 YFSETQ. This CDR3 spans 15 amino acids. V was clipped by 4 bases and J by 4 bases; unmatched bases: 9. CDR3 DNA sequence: TGCGCCAGCAGCCGGACAGGGCTAAACATCTATGGCTACACCTTC. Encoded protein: CASSRTGLNIYGYTF.

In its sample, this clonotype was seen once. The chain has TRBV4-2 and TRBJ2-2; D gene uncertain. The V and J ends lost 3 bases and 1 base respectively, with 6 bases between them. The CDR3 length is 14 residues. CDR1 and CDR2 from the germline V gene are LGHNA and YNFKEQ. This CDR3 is CASSHLLNTGELFF. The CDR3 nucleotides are TGTGCCAGCAGCCATCTACTGAACACCGGGGAGCTGTTTTTT.

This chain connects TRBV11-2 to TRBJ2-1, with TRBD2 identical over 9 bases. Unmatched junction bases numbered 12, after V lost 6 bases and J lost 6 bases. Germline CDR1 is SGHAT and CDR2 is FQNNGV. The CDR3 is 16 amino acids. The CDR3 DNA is TGTGCCAGCAGTTATATAGCGGGAGACGGAGCCAATGAGCAGTTCTTC. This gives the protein CASSYIAGDGANEQFF.

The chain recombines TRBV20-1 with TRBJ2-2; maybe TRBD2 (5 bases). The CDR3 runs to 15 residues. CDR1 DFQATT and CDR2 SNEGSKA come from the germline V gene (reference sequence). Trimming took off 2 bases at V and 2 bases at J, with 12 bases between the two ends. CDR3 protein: CSARPYGINTGELFF. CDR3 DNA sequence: TGCAGTGCTAGACCCTACGGGATCAACACCGGGGAGCTGTTTTTT.

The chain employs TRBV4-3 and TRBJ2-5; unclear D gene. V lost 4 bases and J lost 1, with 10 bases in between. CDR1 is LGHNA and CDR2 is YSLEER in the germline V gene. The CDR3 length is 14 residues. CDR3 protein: CASSPLPGQETQYF. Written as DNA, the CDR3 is TGCGCCAGCAGCCCTTTGCCGGGCCAAGAGACCCAGTACTTC.

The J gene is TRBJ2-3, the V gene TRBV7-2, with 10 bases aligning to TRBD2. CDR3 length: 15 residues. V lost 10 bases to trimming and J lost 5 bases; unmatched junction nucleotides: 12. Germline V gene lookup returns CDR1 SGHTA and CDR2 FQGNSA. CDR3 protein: CATKARLAGVDTQYF. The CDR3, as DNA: TGTGCCACCAAGGCAAGGCTAGCGGGAGTAGATACGCAGTATTTT.

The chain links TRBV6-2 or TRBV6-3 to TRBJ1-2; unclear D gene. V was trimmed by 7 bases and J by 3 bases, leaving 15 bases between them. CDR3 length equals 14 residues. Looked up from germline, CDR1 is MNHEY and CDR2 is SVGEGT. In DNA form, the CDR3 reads TGTGCCAGCACCCCCTCACCAGTATACTATGGCTACACCTTC. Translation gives CASTPSPVYYGYTF.